Listed below are T cell receptor beta chains from one sample, sequenced in a study of T-cell memory formation after mild COVID-19. TCRdb independently ran MiXCR on the 5' RACE reads; one entry per CDR3 protein. The sample records 280,000 or so distinct CDR3 sequences, more than 15% being singletons. Sequenced sample: PBMCs or a T cell subset sorted from them (not recorded which). The source of these receptors is a man aged 18 to 30 who had mild COVID-19 (a few samples of this study predate the infection). Cell type and time point are not known. The conserved cysteine and the conserved F or W are not part of the CDR3 here. The listing skips clone size in some rows; elsewhere it reads once, few, many or a size class.

V gene | clone size | CDR3 protein
TRBV3-1 | many | ASKAGGGNNEQF
TRBV5-1 | few | ASSPLIGQGETQY
TRBV11-2 | few | ASSPGPQVGYGYT
TRBV7-2 | - | ASSLGPVETAQY
TRBV4-3 | few | ASSQQESWRNTEAF
TRBV12-3/TRBV12-4 | few | ASRWGFRTGGNEQF
TRBV19 | - | ASRSWNGNQPQH
TRBV5-1 | few | ASSLGAGRGRPVTDTQY
TRBV28 | few | ASYGQGPTGELF
TRBV14 | - | ASSQLANTEAF
TRBV12-5 | - | ASGLLVALAASTDTQY
TRBV5-6 | few | ASSSGGFGNQPQH
TRBV11-2 | - | ASRSTGREGYT
TRBV12-3/TRBV12-4 | - | ASSPTGAVGYT
TRBV7-9 | - | ASSLAVSWNTEAF
TRBV5-1 | - | ASRLSQAWELF
TRBV18 | few | ASSPRQGASDTGELF
TRBV20-1 | - | STFRLDGSNEQF
TRBV7-7 | - | ASSLSSAKVHEQY
TRBV12-3/TRBV12-4 | - | ASSSWWSNQPQH
TRBV4-3 | few | ASSPRQGGNIQY
TRBV5-1 | - | ASSFQQDYGYT
TRBV5-6 | - | ASSLGVWETQY